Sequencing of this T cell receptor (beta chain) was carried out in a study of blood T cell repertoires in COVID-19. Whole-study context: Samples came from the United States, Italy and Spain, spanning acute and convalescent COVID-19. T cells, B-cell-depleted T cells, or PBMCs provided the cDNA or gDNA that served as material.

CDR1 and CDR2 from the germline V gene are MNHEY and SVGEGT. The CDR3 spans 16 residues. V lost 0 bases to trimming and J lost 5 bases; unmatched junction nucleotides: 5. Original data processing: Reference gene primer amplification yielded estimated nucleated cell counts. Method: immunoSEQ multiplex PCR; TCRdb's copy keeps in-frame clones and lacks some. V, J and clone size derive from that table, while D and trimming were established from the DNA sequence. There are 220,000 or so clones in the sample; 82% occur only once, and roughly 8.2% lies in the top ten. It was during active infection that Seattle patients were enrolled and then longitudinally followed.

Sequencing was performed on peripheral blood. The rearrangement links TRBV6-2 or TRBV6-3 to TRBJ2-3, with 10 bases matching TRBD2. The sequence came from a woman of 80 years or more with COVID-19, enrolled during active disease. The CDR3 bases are TGTGCCAGCAGTTACTCGCTAGCGGGAGAGAAAGATACGCAGTATTTT. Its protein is CASSYSLAGEKDTQYF.